This is a list of T cell receptor beta chains from one sample in a study of siplizumab effects on memory and regulatory T cells. Measured with immunoSEQ multiplex PCR; TCRdb has only the in-frame clones, and not every one. Here the sample spans some 100,000 clones, about 95% being singletons. Sequencing input: Tregs sorted from blood. Receptors originate from a human donor in good health. The CDR3 runs from the conserved cysteine through the conserved F or W. Fields, in order: J gene, V gene, CDR3 protein.

TRBJ2-3	TRBV28	CASSPVIGTDTQYF
TRBJ2-5	TRBV18	CASSPIESVGTQYF
TRBJ2-3	TRBV5-1	CASSFGGSSTDTQYF
TRBJ1-1	TRBV6-5	CASSSQGRKNTEAFF
TRBJ1-5	TRBV29-1	CSVIQGPGQPQHF
TRBJ1-2	TRBV25-1	CASLTGATGYTF
TRBJ2-1	TRBV7-7	CASSMSGPRDPYNEQFF
-	TRBV18	CASSLTSYEQYF
TRBJ2-7	TRBV5-5	CASSSRPQIGTFYEQYF
TRBJ2-5	TRBV18	CASSPRPGAKETQYF
TRBJ1-3	TRBV9	CASSTRQVLNSGNTIYF
TRBJ2-5	TRBV10-1	CARRGGGITETQYF
TRBJ2-1	TRBV15	CATTYRGRYNEQFF
TRBJ2-7	TRBV5-1	CASSPGDRTYEQYF
TRBJ2-7	TRBV19	CASRGANTGEQYF
TRBJ2-7	TRBV7-9	CASSFVLDRPYEQYF
TRBJ2-1	TRBV6-5	CASSYSLARQGDEQFF
TRBJ2-6	TRBV5-6	CASSFYRGHTLTGANVLTF
TRBJ2-7	TRBV2	CASSNSYEQYF
TRBJ2-7	TRBV28	CAKSPSDMLAPGYEQYF
TRBJ1-4	TRBV19	CASSIGTGATNEKLFF
TRBJ2-5	TRBV9	CASSRLAGKETQYF
TRBJ2-5	TRBV20-1	CSAARETQYF
TRBJ1-3	TRBV4-1	CASSQAAGGNTIYF
TRBJ2-2	TRBV15	CATSVIRSGELFF
TRBJ2-1	TRBV18	CASSPGGLYNEQFF
TRBJ2-7	TRBV6-1	CASRDMSSYEQYF
TRBJ2-4	TRBV13	CASSSGAGRNIQYF
TRBJ2-2	TRBV27	CASSIRASANTGELFF
TRBJ2-5	TRBV9	CASSVMGSETQYF
TRBJ1-2	TRBV2	CASNTESRPGYTF
TRBJ1-2	TRBV4-1	CASSQGTVYGYTF
TRBJ2-7	TRBV30	CAYGQGPDEQYF
TRBJ2-3	TRBV5-1	CASSRGQGTGTDTQYF
TRBJ2-1	TRBV5-6	CASSPNFGLAGVNEQFF
TRBJ2-3	TRBV7-8	CASSHGLAVTDTQYF
TRBJ2-5	TRBV19	CASSDVVGGGEETQYF
TRBJ2-1	TRBV9	CASSVPGTSGSWNEQFF
TRBJ1-4	TRBV18	CASSPQRTGRELFF
TRBJ2-2	TRBV5-4	CASSHSSSNTGELFF
TRBJ1-1	TRBV10-2	CASSELGNTEAFF
TRBJ1-2	TRBV18	CASSTIGTGDGYTF
TRBJ2-7	TRBV19	CASSISSSGRAGQSEQYF
TRBJ2-5	TRBV5-1	CASSSLPGLAGRETQYF
TRBJ2-1	TRBV11-2	CASSRGLAVYNEQFF
TRBJ2-3	TRBV9	CASSVVADPFNTQYF
TRBJ2-7	TRBV30	CAWSLQGSIGIGYEQYF
TRBJ1-5	TRBV6-6	CASSYSGQGLGAQHF
TRBJ2-7	TRBV28	CASSGFPNSYEQYF
TRBJ1-1	TRBV27	CASSLGGFTEAFF